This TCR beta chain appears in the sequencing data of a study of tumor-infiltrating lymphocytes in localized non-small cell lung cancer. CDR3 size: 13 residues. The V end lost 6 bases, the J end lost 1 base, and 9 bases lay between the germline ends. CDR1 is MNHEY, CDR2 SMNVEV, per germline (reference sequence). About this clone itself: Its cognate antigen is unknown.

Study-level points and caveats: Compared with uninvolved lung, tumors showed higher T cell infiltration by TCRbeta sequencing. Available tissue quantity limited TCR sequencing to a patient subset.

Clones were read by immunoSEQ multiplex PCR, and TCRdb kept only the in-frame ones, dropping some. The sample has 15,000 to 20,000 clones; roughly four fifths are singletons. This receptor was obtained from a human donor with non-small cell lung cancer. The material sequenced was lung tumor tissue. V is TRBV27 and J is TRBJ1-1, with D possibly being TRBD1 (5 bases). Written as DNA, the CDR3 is TGTGCCAGCAGCCTGACAGAGAACACTGAAGCTTTCTTT. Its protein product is CASSLTENTEAFF.